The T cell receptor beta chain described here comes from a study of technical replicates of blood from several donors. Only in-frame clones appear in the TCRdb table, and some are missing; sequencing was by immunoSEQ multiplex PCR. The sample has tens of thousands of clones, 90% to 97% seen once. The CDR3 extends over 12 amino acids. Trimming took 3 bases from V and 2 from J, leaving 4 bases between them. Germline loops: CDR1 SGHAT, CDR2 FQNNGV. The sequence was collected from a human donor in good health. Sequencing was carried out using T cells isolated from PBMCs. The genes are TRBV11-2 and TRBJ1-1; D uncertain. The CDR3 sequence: CASSFTNTEAFF. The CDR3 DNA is TGTGCCAGCAGCTTCACAAACACTGAAGCTTTCTTT.